Listed here are 24 T cell receptor beta chains from one sample, sequenced in a study of T cells in Graves' hyperthyroidism and ophthalmopathy. The CDR3 regions of TCR beta were amplified from RNA transcripts. An initial round of RT-PCR targeting the TCR CDR3 relied on the HTBI primer set. In TCRdb, the multiplex PCR reads were re-called with MiXCR into one record per CDR3 protein. Altogether fewer than 450,000 distinct CDR3 sequences are present, 12% to 15% being singletons, with the ten largest covering roughly a fifth. Sequencing was performed on blood. The receptor source for this set is a woman aged 60 to 75 with Graves' ophthalmopathy.

The chain recombines TRBV12-3 or TRBV12-4 with TRBJ2-2; D is perhaps TRBD2 (5 bases). V was cut by 0 bases and J by 9 bases, with 17 bases left in between. This CDR3 region has 16 residues. The CDR3 DNA sequence: TGTGCCAGCAGTTTAGCGGCTACCGGGAACCGAAGGGAGCTGTTTTTT. It encodes CASSLAATGNRRELFF.

There are many counts of this clonotype. This chain joins TRBV20-1 and TRBJ2-1; TRBD1 aligns across 7 bases. This CDR3 has 15 amino acids. The V segment lost 3 bases and the J segment 0 bases; nucleotides outside the gene matches: 5. The germline V gene encodes CDR1 DFQATT and CDR2 SNEGSKA (reference sequence). In DNA, the CDR3 is TGCAGTGCTAGGGCTGACAGGGCCTCCTACAATGAGCAGTTCTTC. Translated: CSARADRASYNEQFF.

J is TRBJ2-7 and V is TRBV29-1; 7 bases fit TRBD1. The V and J ends lost 0 bases and 2 bases, in that order; junction bases with no gene match: 7. CDR1 and CDR2 (germline): SQVTM, ANQGSEA. The CDR3 loop spans 15 amino acids. In nucleotides, the CDR3 is TGCAGCGTTGAAGACCCTAAGACAGGGCCCTACGAGCAGTACTTC. Translating it yields CSVEDPKTGPYEQYF.

The rearrangement uses TRBV11-3 and TRBJ2-1; D may match TRBD1 or TRBD2 (6 bases each). V was cut by 1 base and J by 10 bases, with 11 bases left in between. The CDR3 runs 13 residues. Germline V gene sequence: CDR1 SGHNT, CDR2 YENEEA. The CDR3 loop reads CASSLGGAGEQFF. The CDR3 DNA reads TGTGCCAGCAGCTTAGGGGGGGCCGGAGAGCAGTTCTTC.

This clonotype was detected only a few times. The rearrangement links TRBV4-2 to TRBJ2-7; 7 positions match TRBD2. Germline CDR1 reads LGHNA; CDR2 reads YNFKEQ. The length of the CDR3 is 19 residues. V dropped 2 bases and J dropped 1; count of bases not matched to a gene: 17. The CDR3: CASSQQTIGGRAGSYEQYF. The CDR3 region has the DNA TGTGCCAGCAGCCAACAGACAATTGGTGGGAGGGCCGGGTCCTACGAGCAGTACTTC.

Many counts were recorded for this clonotype. The V gene is TRBV24-1, the J gene TRBJ2-1; 8 bases match TRBD1. The trim removed 8 bases at V and 7 bases at J, leaving 9 bases unmatched. Looked up from germline, CDR1 is KGHDR and CDR2 is SFDVKD. The CDR3 loop spans 14 amino acids. CDR3 nucleotide sequence: TGTGCCACCAACGCAGGGGGCTTAAGAAATGAGCAGTTCTTC. This gives the protein CATNAGGLRNEQFF.

This clonotype was counted a few times. The rearrangement uses TRBV7-3 and TRBJ2-3, with TRBD2 as a possible D gene (6 bases). Germline CDR1 is SGHTA and CDR2 is FQGTGA. The CDR3 extends over 14 amino acids. V lost 5 bases to trimming and J lost 5 bases, with 14 bases between them. In nucleotides, the CDR3 is TGTGCCAGCAGCCCAACGGACTACCAAGATACGCAGTATTTT. It yields the protein CASSPTDYQDTQYF.

This clonotype was seen ten or more times. Mismatch with germline at one junction end may stem from a read error. The rearrangement uses TRBV11-3 and TRBJ2-1; TRBD1 matches 8 bases. Germline CDR1 reads SGHNT; CDR2 reads YENEEA. The CDR3 is 15 amino acids. CDR3 amino acids: CASSIDRGDYNEQFF. CDR3 DNA: TGTGCCAGCAGCATAGACAGGGGCGACTACAATGAGCAGTTCTTC. Variable domain in full (rest from reference TRBV11-3 and TRBJ2-1): EAGVVQSPRYKIIEKKQPVAFWCNPISGHNTLYWYLQNLGQGPELLIRYENEEAVDDSQLPKDRFSAERLKGVDSTLKIQPAELGDSAVYLCASSIDRGDYNEQFFGPGTRLTVL.

The chain has TRBV5-1 and TRBJ1-3; D is uncertain. Per germline, CDR1 SGHRS and CDR2 YFSETQ. This CDR3 is 16 amino acids long. Trimming removed 3 bases from V and 0 bases from J, with 13 bases in between. Here the CDR3 DNA reads TGCGCCAGCAGCTCAGGACGGGAGACCTCTGGAAACACCATATATTTT. Protein product: CASSSGRETSGNTIYF.

This clonotype was picked up many times. This chain joins TRBV6-1 and TRBJ2-2; D unclear. V shed 3 bases and J shed 7 bases, with 3 bases lying between them. The length of the CDR3 is 11 residues. Germline V gene data show CDR1 as MNHNS and CDR2 as SASEGT. CDR3 sequence reads: CASSDYGELFF. The CDR3 coding sequence is TGTGCCAGCAGTGATTACGGGGAGCTGTTTTTT.

The chain has TRBV4-1 and TRBJ2-3, with unresolved D. The CDR3 is 15 amino acids. The V and J ends lost 6 bases and 1 base respectively, with 14 bases between them. CDR1 and CDR2 from the germline V gene are MGHRA and YSYEKL. In DNA, the CDR3 is TGCGCCAGCAGTTTCGTCGGTACCCGCACAGATACGCAGTATTTT. Its protein is CASSFVGTRTDTQYF.

This clonotype came up many times. The junction differs from germline at one of its ends, possibly a read error. The chain employs TRBV3-1 and TRBJ2-1; a weak D match, TRBD1 (5 bases). This CDR3 has 15 amino acids. Germline V lookup: CDR1 LGHDT, CDR2 YNNKEL (reference sequence). CDR3 in amino acids: CASSPDSRNYNERFF. Here the CDR3 DNA reads TGTGCCAGCAGCCCCGACAGCCGTAACTACAATGAGCGGTTCTTC.

In this sample, this clonotype turned up many times. The chain couples TRBV5-1 to TRBJ1-4; 12 bases are shared with TRBD1. There are 20 residues in the CDR3. CDR1 is SGHRS and CDR2 is YFSETQ in the germline V gene. V lost 5 bases to trimming and J lost 4 bases; unmatched junction nucleotides: 18. The CDR3 is CASSSFSPGTGGAGNEKLFF. The CDR3 DNA is TGCGCCAGCAGTTCTTTCTCCCCCGGGACAGGGGGCGCGGGTAATGAAAAACTGTTTTTT.

This clonotype was detected many times. The V and J genes are TRBV20-1 and TRBJ1-5; the D gene is possibly TRBD1 (6 bases). This CDR3 contains 15 residues. Trimming left V 0 bases short and J 3 bases short, with 12 bases between. Per germline, CDR1 DFQATT and CDR2 SNEGSKA (reference sequence). The CDR3 DNA reads TGCAGTGCTAGAGAAGCCAGGGGAAACAATCAGCCCCAGCATTTT. Translating gives CSAREARGNNQPQHF.

This clonotype was observed at least ten times. This rearrangement joins TRBV20-1 to TRBJ2-7; TRBD1 matches at 7 bases. Per germline, CDR1 DFQATT and CDR2 SNEGSKA (reference sequence). The CDR3 runs 15 residues. Unmatched junction bases numbered 6, after V lost 0 bases and J lost 1 base. CDR3 in DNA: TGCAGTGCTAGAGATCCCCGACAGGGATCCTACGAGCAGTACTTC. Its translation: CSARDPRQGSYEQYF.

This clonotype was seen repeatedly, ten times or more. The chain combines TRBV5-1 with TRBJ2-7; 8 nucleotides match TRBD2. V shed 1 base, J shed 3 bases, and the junction held 3 bases outside the gene matches. CDR1 and CDR2 from the germline V gene are SGHRS and YFSETQ. The CDR3 spans 14 residues. The CDR3 bases are TGCGCCAGCAGCTTGCCTAGCGGGCACTACGAGCAGTACTTC. It translates to CASSLPSGHYEQYF.

This clonotype was found many times. The chain couples TRBV12-3 or TRBV12-4 to TRBJ2-7; D not certain. This CDR3 spans 12 amino acids. V lost 6 bases, J lost 4 bases, and 10 bases lay in between. CDR3 nucleotides: TGTGCCAGCAGCCGGTATGAATACGAGCAGTACTTC. It specifies CASSRYEYEQYF.

This clonotype came up many times. The chain couples TRBV3-1 to TRBJ1-6; D uncertain. The CDR3 loop spans 14 amino acids. From germline, CDR1 is LGHDT and CDR2 YNNKEL (reference sequence). The V end lost 3 bases, the J end lost 6 bases, and 9 bases lay between the germline ends. CDR3 sequence: CASSQNTGNSPLHF. CDR3 nucleotides: TGTGCCAGCAGCCAGAATACTGGTAATTCACCCCTCCACTTT.

This clonotype has only a few counts. The chain has TRBV29-1 and TRBJ2-1; maybe TRBD2 (5 bases). The V end lost 5 bases, the J end lost 9 bases, and 14 bases lay between the germline ends. This CDR3 comprises 12 residues. Germline CDR1 and CDR2: SQVTM and ANQGSEA. The CDR3 region has the DNA TGCAGCGTTCTTGGACTGGCGGCTGAGCAGTTCTTC. This gives the protein CSVLGLAAEQFF.

This sequence joins TRBV9 and TRBJ2-1; 8 bases line up with TRBD2. J lost 7 bases, V lost 2 bases, and 5 bases had no gene match. CDR3 length: 14 amino acids. CDR1 and CDR2 (germline): SGDLS, YYNGEE. The CDR3 loop reads CASSVGGDANEQFF. Written as DNA, the CDR3 is TGTGCCAGCAGCGTCGGGGGGGACGCGAATGAGCAGTTCTTC.

This clonotype has at least ten counts. The rearrangement uses TRBV18 and TRBJ2-7; D remains ambiguous. In germline, CDR1 is KGHSH, CDR2 LQKENI. V lost 2 bases, J lost 2 bases, and 7 bases lay in between. This CDR3 is built from 13 residues. This chain's CDR3 is CASSPGNTYEQYF. The CDR3 DNA reads as TGTGCCAGCTCACCAGGGAACACCTACGAGCAGTACTTC.

This clonotype was counted ten times or more. The chain is built from TRBV15 and TRBJ1-1; D gene uncertain. CDR3 length: 15 amino acids. With 0 bases removed from V and 2 bases from J, the gap between germline ends came to 10 bases. CDR1 is LNHNV and CDR2 is YYDKDF in the germline V gene (reference sequence). As DNA, the CDR3 is TGTGCCACCAGCAGAGATGCGGGTCTCAACACTGAAGCTTTCTTT. Translating it yields CATSRDAGLNTEAFF.

In this sample, this clonotype turned up many times. The V and J genes are TRBV30 and TRBJ1-1, with D possibly TRBD1 on 5 matching bases. The CDR3 extends over 16 amino acids. Between the trimmed V and J ends, which lost 1 base and 5 bases, there was a span of 20 bases. Germline V gives CDR1 GTSNPN, CDR2 SVGIG (reference sequence). As DNA, the CDR3 is TGTGCCTGGAGTGAGGGGATCCCAATTGCAGGGACTGAAGCTTTCTTT. This encodes CAWSEGIPIAGTEAFF.

This clonotype was seen repeatedly, ten times or more. The chain uses TRBV20-1 and TRBJ1-5; 7 bases align to TRBD1. Germline V gene data show CDR1 as DFQATT and CDR2 as SNEGSKA (reference sequence). The CDR3 sequence is 17 residues long. V dropped 2 bases and J dropped 0; count of bases not matched to a gene: 10. The DNA for the CDR3 is TGCAGTGCTAGAAGTGGCGCAGGGGGGTATAGCAATCAGCCCCAGCATTTT. This gives the protein CSARSGAGGYSNQPQHF.